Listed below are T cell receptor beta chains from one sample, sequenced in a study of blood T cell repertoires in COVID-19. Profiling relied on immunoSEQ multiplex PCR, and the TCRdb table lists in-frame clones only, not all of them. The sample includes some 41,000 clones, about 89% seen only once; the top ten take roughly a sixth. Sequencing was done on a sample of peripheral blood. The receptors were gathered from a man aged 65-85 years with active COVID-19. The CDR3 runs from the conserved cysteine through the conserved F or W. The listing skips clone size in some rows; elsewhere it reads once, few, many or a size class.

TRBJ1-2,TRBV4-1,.,CASTSWQGAPNYGYTF
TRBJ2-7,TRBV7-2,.,CASSFSGTGREQYF
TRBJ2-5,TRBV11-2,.,CASSSTDRAETQYF
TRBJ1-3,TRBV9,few,CASSVGLGTGRVTQNTIYF
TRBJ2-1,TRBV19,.,CASSINRADNEQFF
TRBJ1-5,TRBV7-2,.,CASSPDRLKDQPQHF
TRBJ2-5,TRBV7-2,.,CASSSGTSAQTQYF
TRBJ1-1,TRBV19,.,CASSMGDRDTEAFF
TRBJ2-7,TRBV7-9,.,CASSLGQGGHEQYF
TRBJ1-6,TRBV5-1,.,CASSLGQGAGNSPLHF
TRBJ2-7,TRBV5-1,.,CASGRSVGQSYEQYF
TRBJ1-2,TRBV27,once,CASSSPGQGKSGYTF
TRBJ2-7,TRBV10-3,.,CAIASEWDRGSNEQYF
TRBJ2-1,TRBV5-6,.,CASSILAGGLYNEQFF
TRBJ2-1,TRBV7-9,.,CASSTLTSSGEQFF
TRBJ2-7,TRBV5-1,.,CASSPWGLATYEQYF
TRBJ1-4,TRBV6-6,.,CASRLTNEKLFF
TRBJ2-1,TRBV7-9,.,CASSPLAGARYEQFF
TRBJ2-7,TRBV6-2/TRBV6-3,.,CASSRLAGGYEQYF
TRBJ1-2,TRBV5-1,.,CASSLDQGASDGYTF
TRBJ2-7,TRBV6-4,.,CASSARVRYEQYF
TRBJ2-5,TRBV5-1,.,CASSLGSGGAETQYF
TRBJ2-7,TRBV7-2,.,CASSIRTGMNEQYF
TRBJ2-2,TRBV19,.,CASSIGARDTGELFF
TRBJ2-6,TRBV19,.,CASSPLQGAGANVLTF
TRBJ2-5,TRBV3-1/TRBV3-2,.,CASSQEGRGKTQYF
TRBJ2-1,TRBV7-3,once,CASSTTPGGEQFF
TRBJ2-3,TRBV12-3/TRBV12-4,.,CASSLGTTDTQYF
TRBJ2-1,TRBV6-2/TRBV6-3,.,CASSYGGQQFNNEQFF
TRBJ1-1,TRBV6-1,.,CASSDGGGTPVRTFF
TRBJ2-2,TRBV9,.,CASSNRDRAFGELFF
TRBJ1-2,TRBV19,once,CASRISGVTPDGYTF
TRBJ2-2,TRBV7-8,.,CASSPSGLAAGELFF
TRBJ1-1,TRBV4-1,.,CASSQDRRGARVQKYLLVF